The sequence of this T cell receptor (beta chain) was determined in a study of read filtering for tumor transcriptome and immune sequencing. Looking at the study overall: Eight or nine patients were R-ISS I, about 16 were R-ISS II, about seven were R-ISS III.

Study-level points and caveats: Even smaller IR-seq throughput identified most shared clonotypes. Approximately 80% of IR-seq clonotypes had one read, totaling approximately 3.3% of reads; RNA-seq: 74.6% and 44.6%. Sorted CD138-negative bone marrow cells were not purified T cells.

This clonotype was picked up many times. What it binds is not known. Trimming removed 6 bases from V and 2 bases from J, with 10 bases in between. Per germline, CDR1 LNHDA and CDR2 SQIVND (reference sequence). The CDR3 is 14 amino acids. The library was built from approximately 400 ng RNA with molecular barcoded adaptors for alpha/delta and beta/gamma chains. In TCRdb, the reads were re-called with MiXCR into one record per CDR3 protein. The sample has about 41,000 distinct CDR3 sequences, roughly 12% seen once. The sample consisted of a population of CD138-negative cells sorted from bone marrow. The chain links TRBV19 to TRBJ2-2; possibly TRBD2 for D (6 bases). This TCR was recovered from a donor aged 40 or older with multiple myeloma. The CDR3 reads CASRSSANTGELFF. CDR3 nucleotide sequence: TGTGCCAGTAGATCTAGCGCTAACACCGGGGAGCTGTTTTTT. The full variable domain, with the rest looked up from reference TRBV19 and TRBJ2-2, is DGGITQSPKYLFRKEGQNVTLSCEQNLNHDAMYWYRQDPGQGLRLIYYSQIVNDFQKGDIAEGYSVSREKKESFPLTVTSAQKNPTAFYLCASRSSANTGELFFGEGSRLTVL.